This T cell receptor (beta chain) was captured in a study of control samples from healthy donors and cancer patients. V lost 0 bases to trimming and J lost 6 bases, with 8 bases between them. The germline V gene encodes CDR1 GTSNPN and CDR2 SVGIG (reference sequence). The CDR3 length is 12 residues. This table comes from immunoSEQ multiplex PCR, and its TCRdb copy is limited to in-frame clones, with some not included. This sample has about 71,000 clones; over 85% occur once, and the top ten carry 19%. The TCR comes from a man aged 60-69 years with lung cancer. The J gene is TRBJ1-1, the V gene TRBV30, with D tentatively TRBD1 (6 bases). Source material: PBMCs. CDR3 nucleotides: TGTGCCTGGAGTGTAGGGGGGGCTGAAGCTTTCTTT. This translates into CAWSVGGAEAFF. The whole variable domain, filled in from reference TRBV30 and TRBJ1-1, reads SQTIHQWPATLVQPVGSPLSLECTVEGTSNPNLYWYRQAAGRGLQLLFYSVGIGQISSEVPQNLSASRPQDRQFILSSKKLLLSDSGFYLCAWSVGGAEAFFGQGTRLTVV.